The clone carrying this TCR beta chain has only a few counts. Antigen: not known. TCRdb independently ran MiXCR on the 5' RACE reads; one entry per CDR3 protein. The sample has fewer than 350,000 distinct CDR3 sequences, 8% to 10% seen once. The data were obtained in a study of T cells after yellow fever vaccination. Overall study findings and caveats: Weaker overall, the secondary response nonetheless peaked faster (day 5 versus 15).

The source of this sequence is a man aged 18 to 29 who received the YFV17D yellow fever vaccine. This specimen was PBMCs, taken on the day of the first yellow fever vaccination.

CDR3 bases: TGTGCCAGCAGTTCTTCTAGCGGGGGGCTCCGCAATGAGCAGTTCTTC. This sequence encodes CASSSSSGGLRNEQFF. This chain uses TRBV12-3 or TRBV12-4 with TRBJ2-1, with 11 bases lining up with TRBD2. The V and J ends lost 4 bases and 6 bases, in that order; junction bases with no gene match: 8. The CDR3 consists of 16 residues.